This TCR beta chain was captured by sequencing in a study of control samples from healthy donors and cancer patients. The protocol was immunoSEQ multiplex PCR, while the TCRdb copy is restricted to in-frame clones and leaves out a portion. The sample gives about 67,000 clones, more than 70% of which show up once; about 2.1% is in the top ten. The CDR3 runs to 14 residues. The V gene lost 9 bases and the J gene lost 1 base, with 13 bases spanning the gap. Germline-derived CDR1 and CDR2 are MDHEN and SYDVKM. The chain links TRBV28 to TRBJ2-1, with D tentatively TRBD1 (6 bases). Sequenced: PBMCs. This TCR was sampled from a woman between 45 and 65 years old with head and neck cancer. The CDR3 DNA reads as TGTGCCAGTTCAATGGACAGTTCCTACAATGAGCAGTTCTTC. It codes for CASSMDSSYNEQFF.